This T cell receptor beta chain emerged from a study of T cells in tuberculosis. As for this clone: The antigen remains undetermined.

V dropped 2 bases and J dropped 5 bases, with 7 bases sitting between them. Germline V CDR1 and CDR2: MNHEY, SMNVEV (reference sequence). The CDR3 runs to 13 residues. Study-level points and caveats: GMM-specific TCRs were nearer to active tuberculosis alpha repertoires, suggesting expansion.

The method was immunoSEQ multiplex PCR; TCRdb's version includes in-frame clones alone and lacks a portion of them. The table lists 25,000 to 35,000 clones, around 95% of them singletons, with approximately 2.5% in the top ten. Sequencing was performed on PBMCs. The chain uses TRBV27 and TRBJ2-1; no definite D call. This TCR derives from a donor aged 5-35 years with latent tuberculosis or without tuberculosis infection. DNA for the CDR3: TGTGCCAGCAGTTTAGTAGCTAACAATGAGCAGTTCTTC. It specifies CASSLVANNEQFF.